This is a list of T cell receptor beta chains from one sample in a study of T-cell reconstitution after alpha-beta-depleted transplantation in children. TCRdb recomputed calls from the PCR reads with MiXCR, one row per CDR3 protein. The table lists some 220,000 distinct CDR3 sequences, roughly 9% of them singletons, with 6.2% in the top ten. Sequenced material: PBMCs from the stem cell graft donor, taken from the stem cell graft. The receptors derive from a human donor who donated a stem cell graft to a child with acute lymphoblastic leukemia. CDR3s include the opening cysteine and the closing phenylalanine or tryptophan. Fields, in order: J gene, D gene, clone size, V gene, CDR3 protein, CDR3 DNA. The D gene is left open where the match is weak. The size of a clone is reported for some rows only, either as once, few or many, or as a class for expanded clones.

TRBJ2-7,-,-,TRBV30,CAWSVLGDEQYF,TGTGCCTGGAGTGTACTTGGGGATGAGCAGTACTTC
TRBJ2-1,-,-,TRBV7-2,CASSPRAASENNEQFF,TGTGCCAGCAGCCCCCGTGCGGCTAGCGAAAACAATGAGCAGTTCTTC
TRBJ1-1,-,many,TRBV20-1,CSAREQGDTEAFF,TGCAGTGCTAGAGAACAGGGCGACACTGAAGCTTTCTTT
TRBJ1-5,TRBD1,-,TRBV28,CASSPVDREAWSNQPQHF,TGTGCCAGCAGCCCAGTTGACAGGGAGGCTTGGAGCAATCAGCCCCAGCATTTT
TRBJ2-7,-,-,TRBV7-6,CASSQSTGYEQYF,TGTGCCAGCAGCCAATCTACTGGCTACGAGCAGTACTTC
TRBJ1-1,TRBD1,-,TRBV7-9,CASSPSTGFTEAFF,TGTGCCAGCAGCCCTTCGACAGGGTTCACTGAAGCTTTCTTT
TRBJ2-1,-,many,TRBV5-1,CASSLDGGSSYNEQFF,TGCGCCAGCAGCTTGGATGGGGGAAGTTCCTACAATGAGCAGTTCTTC
TRBJ1-5,-,few,TRBV11-1,CASSLVWGLGPPRENQPQHF,TGTGCCAGCAGCTTAGTTTGGGGCTTGGGACCGCCAAGGGAGAATCAGCCCCAGCATTTT
TRBJ1-1,TRBD1,few,TRBV12-3/TRBV12-4,CASSPTGGNTEAFF,TGTGCCAGCAGTCCGACAGGGGGAAATACTGAAGCTTTCTTT
TRBJ1-5,-,-,TRBV9,CASSEGPGNQPQHF,TGTGCCAGCAGCGAGGGGCCGGGCAATCAGCCCCAGCATTTT
TRBJ2-2,-,-,TRBV27,CASSFRVAQGTGELFF,TGTGCCAGCAGTTTTAGAGTAGCGCAAGGCACCGGGGAGCTGTTTTTT
TRBJ2-1,-,-,TRBV11-1,CASSLVALAPKRAYNEQFF,TGTGCCAGCAGCTTAGTTGCTTTGGCACCGAAGAGAGCCTACAATGAGCAGTTCTTC
TRBJ2-1,TRBD2,-,TRBV12-3/TRBV12-4,CASSLARGGAYNEQFF,TGTGCCAGCAGTTTGGCGCGGGGGGGCGCCTACAATGAGCAGTTCTTC
TRBJ1-5,-,few,TRBV6-5,CASSYIANQPQHF,TGTGCCAGCAGTTATATAGCCAATCAGCCCCAGCATTTT
TRBJ2-2,-,many,TRBV10-3,CAISESRPQNTGELFF,TGTGCCATCAGTGAGTCGAGACCTCAGAACACCGGGGAGCTGTTTTTT
TRBJ2-7,-,few,TRBV7-8,CASSSTGPYEQYF,TGTGCCAGCAGCTCTACCGGGCCCTACGAGCAGTACTTC
TRBJ1-2,-,-,TRBV11-2,CASSIRGANYGYTF,TGTGCCAGCAGCATCCGGGGCGCTAACTATGGCTACACCTTC
TRBJ1-5,-,-,TRBV29-1,CSVAENHSNQPQHF,TGCAGCGTTGCTGAAAACCATAGCAATCAGCCCCAGCATTTT
TRBJ1-2,-,few,TRBV29-1,CSVDSVGTNYGYTF,TGCAGCGTTGATTCCGTGGGTACTAACTATGGCTACACCTTC
TRBJ1-2,TRBD1,-,TRBV5-4,CASSFGTGSLRGGYTF,TGTGCCAGCAGCTTCGGGACAGGGTCTCTGCGCGGTGGCTACACCTTC
TRBJ2-3,-,few,TRBV27,CASSPSSGVDTDTQYF,TGTGCCAGCAGTCCCTCCTCCGGGGTTGACACAGATACGCAGTATTTT
TRBJ1-5,-,few,TRBV10-3,CAISATGPRGNQPQHF,TGTGCCATCAGTGCCACGGGTCCCAGGGGCAATCAGCCCCAGCATTTT
TRBJ1-1,-,few,TRBV6-1,CASSAGTANTEAFF,TGTGCCAGCAGCGCCGGGACGGCGAACACTGAAGCTTTCTTT
TRBJ1-3,-,-,TRBV27,CASSLTSYPGNTIYF,TGTGCCAGCAGTCTAACCAGCTATCCTGGAAACACCATATATTTT
TRBJ2-1,-,many,TRBV29-1,CSVRSRGALEQFF,TGCAGCGTTAGGTCTAGGGGGGCCCTTGAGCAGTTCTTC
TRBJ2-4,-,many,TRBV20-1,CSAMRVSGGLAKNIQYF,TGCAGTGCTATGAGAGTAAGCGGAGGTCTAGCCAAAAACATTCAGTACTTC
TRBJ2-7,TRBD2,-,TRBV5-1,CASSTGTSSIYEQYF,TGCGCCAGCAGCACCGGGACTAGCAGCATCTACGAGCAGTACTTC
TRBJ2-3,-,many,TRBV5-1,CASMRWGTDTQYF,TGCGCCAGCATGCGATGGGGGACAGATACGCAGTATTTT
TRBJ2-7,TRBD2,many,TRBV6-5,CASSYREGRYEQYF,TGTGCCAGCAGTTACAGGGAGGGGCGCTACGAGCAGTACTTC
TRBJ2-7,-,-,TRBV20-1,CSATHSRAVDEQYF,TGCAGTGCTACTCATTCTAGGGCGGTCGACGAGCAGTACTTC
TRBJ1-1,-,-,TRBV7-9,CASSSHLEEAFF,TGTGCCAGCAGCTCCCACCTAGAAGAAGCTTTCTTT
TRBJ1-1,-,many,TRBV6-1,CASSQITGYTEAFF,TGTGCCAGCAGTCAAATTACGGGGTACACTGAAGCTTTCTTT
TRBJ2-7,-,few,TRBV7-2,CASSLGLGQLEPYEQYF,TGTGCCAGCAGCTTAGGGCTGGGGCAGCTTGAACCCTACGAGCAGTACTTC
TRBJ2-1,TRBD2,many,TRBV29-1,CSVRTSGGNEQFF,TGCAGCGTTAGGACTAGCGGGGGGAATGAGCAGTTCTTC
TRBJ2-3,-,many,TRBV7-9,CASSLARDTSTDTQYF,TGTGCCAGCAGCTTAGCTCGGGACACATCCACAGATACGCAGTATTTT
TRBJ2-5,-,few,TRBV18,CASSPVGQETQYF,TGTGCCAGCTCACCAGTGGGTCAAGAGACCCAGTACTTC
TRBJ1-1,-,-,TRBV5-1,CASSQQGLDTEAFF,TGCGCCAGCAGCCAACAGGGTCTTGACACTGAAGCTTTCTTT
TRBJ2-7,-,few,TRBV3-1,CASSQNRRTSSYEQYF,TGTGCCAGCAGCCAAAACCGACGAACCAGCTCCTACGAGCAGTACTTC
TRBJ2-5,-,-,TRBV5-1,CASSLFGFRTGSETQYF,TGCGCCAGCAGCTTGTTTGGATTTAGGACGGGGTCAGAGACCCAGTACTTC
TRBJ1-5,TRBD1,few,TRBV6-2/TRBV6-3,CASRKTGSNQPQHF,TGTGCCAGCAGGAAGACAGGGAGCAATCAGCCCCAGCATTTT
TRBJ2-2,-,-,TRBV18,CASSPLDPGELFF,TGTGCCAGCTCACCTCTAGACCCCGGGGAGCTGTTTTTT
TRBJ1-1,-,many,TRBV29-1,CSVEVAGQQNTEAFF,TGCAGCGTTGAAGTTGCAGGACAGCAGAACACTGAAGCTTTCTTT
TRBJ2-3,TRBD1,few,TRBV12-3/TRBV12-4,CASSRQGARGGTDTQYF,TGTGCCAGCAGTCGACAGGGGGCGCGGGGTGGAACAGATACGCAGTATTTT
TRBJ2-3,-,few,TRBV29-1,CSVDGGLGFTDTQYF,TGCAGCGTTGATGGTGGGTTGGGATTCACAGATACGCAGTATTTT
TRBJ2-6,-,few,TRBV27,CASSPRTVGANVLTF,TGTGCCAGCAGTCCAAGGACGGTCGGGGCCAACGTCCTGACTTTC
TRBJ1-1,TRBD1,-,TRBV6-1,CASSERAGGRTEAFF,TGTGCCAGCAGTGAAAGAGCAGGGGGCCGGACTGAAGCTTTCTTT
TRBJ1-2,-,few,TRBV12-3/TRBV12-4,CASSLAFTRGNYGYTF,TGTGCCAGCAGTTTAGCGTTTACCAGGGGAAACTATGGCTACACCTTC
TRBJ2-5,-,few,TRBV5-1,CASSEAIGGETQYF,TGCGCCAGCAGTGAAGCTATAGGCGGAGAGACCCAGTACTTC
TRBJ1-2,-,-,TRBV5-1,CASRAQDYGYTF,TGCGCCAGCAGGGCGCAGGACTATGGCTACACCTTC
TRBJ1-1,TRBD1,few,TRBV5-1,CASSSQGAGMNTEAFF,TGCGCCAGCAGCTCACAGGGGGCGGGCATGAACACTGAAGCTTTCTTT
TRBJ2-7,-,few,TRBV7-2,CASSSSSLVRGSYEQYF,TGTGCCAGCAGCTCCTCCAGCTTAGTAAGGGGGTCCTACGAGCAGTACTTC
TRBJ2-1,TRBD2,many,TRBV4-3,CASSQEGLAGANEQFF,TGCGCCAGCAGCCAAGAGGGACTAGCGGGGGCAAATGAGCAGTTCTTC
TRBJ2-3,-,many,TRBV11-2,CASQWVRADTQYF,TGTGCCTCGCAGTGGGTTCGCGCAGATACGCAGTATTTT